This TCR beta chain is from a study of blood T cell repertoires in COVID-19. Germline values: CDR1 SGHRS, CDR2 YFSETQ. This CDR3 spans 14 amino acids. V lost 1 base, J lost 3 bases, and 11 bases lay in between. Only in-frame clones appear in the TCRdb table, and some are missing; sequencing was by immunoSEQ multiplex PCR. The sample records about 160,000 clones, over 85% being singletons. Input material: peripheral blood. This TCR derives from a woman aged 45-60 years with acute or convalescent COVID-19. J is TRBJ2-7 and V is TRBV5-1; possible D gene TRBD1, 7 bases. The CDR3 DNA is TGCGCCAGCAGCTTGACAGGGGAGGACTACGAGCAGTACTTC. Its protein product is CASSLTGEDYEQYF.